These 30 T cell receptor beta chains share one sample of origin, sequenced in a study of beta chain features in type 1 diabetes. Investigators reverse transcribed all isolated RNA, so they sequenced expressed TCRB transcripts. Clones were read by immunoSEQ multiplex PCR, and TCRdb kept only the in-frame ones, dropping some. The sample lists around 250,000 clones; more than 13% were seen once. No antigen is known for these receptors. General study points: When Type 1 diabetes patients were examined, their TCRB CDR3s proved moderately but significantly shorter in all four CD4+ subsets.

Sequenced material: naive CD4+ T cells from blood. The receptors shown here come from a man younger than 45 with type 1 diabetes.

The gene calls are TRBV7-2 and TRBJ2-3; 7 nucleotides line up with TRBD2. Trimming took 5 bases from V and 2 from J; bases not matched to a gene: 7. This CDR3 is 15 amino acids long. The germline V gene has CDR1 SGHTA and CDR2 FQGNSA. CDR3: CASSPWLADTDTQYF. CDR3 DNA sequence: TGTGCCAGCAGCCCTTGGCTAGCGGACACAGATACGCAGTATTTT.

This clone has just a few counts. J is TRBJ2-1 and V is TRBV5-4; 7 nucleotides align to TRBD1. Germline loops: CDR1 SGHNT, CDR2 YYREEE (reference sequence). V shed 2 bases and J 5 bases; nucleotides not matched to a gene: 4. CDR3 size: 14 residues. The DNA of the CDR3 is TGTGCCAGCAGCTTCGGAGACAGGGACAATGAGCAGTTCTTC. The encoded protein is CASSFGDRDNEQFF.

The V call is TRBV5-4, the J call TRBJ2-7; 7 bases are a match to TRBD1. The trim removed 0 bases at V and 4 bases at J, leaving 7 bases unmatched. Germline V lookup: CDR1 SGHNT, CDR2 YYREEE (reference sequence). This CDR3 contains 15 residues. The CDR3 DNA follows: TGTGCCAGCAGCTTGGGAGGGGGCACCATATACGAGCAGTACTTC. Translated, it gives CASSLGGGTIYEQYF.

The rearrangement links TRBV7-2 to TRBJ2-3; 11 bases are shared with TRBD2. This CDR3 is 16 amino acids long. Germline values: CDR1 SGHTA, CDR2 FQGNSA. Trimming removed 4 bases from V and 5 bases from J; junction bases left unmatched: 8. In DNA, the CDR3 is TGTGCCAGCAGCTCGACTAGCGGGATGTATCGAGATACGCAGTATTTT. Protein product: CASSSTSGMYRDTQYF.

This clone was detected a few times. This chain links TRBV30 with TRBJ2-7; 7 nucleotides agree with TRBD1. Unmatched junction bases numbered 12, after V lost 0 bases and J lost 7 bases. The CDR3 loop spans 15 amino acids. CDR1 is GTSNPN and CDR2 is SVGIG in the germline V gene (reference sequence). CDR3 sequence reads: CAWSVIRGRGQEQYF. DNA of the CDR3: TGTGCCTGGAGTGTGATCAGGGGCCGGGGACAGGAGCAGTACTTC. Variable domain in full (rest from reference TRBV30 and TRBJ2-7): SQTIHQWPATLVQPVGSPLSLECTVEGTSNPNLYWYRQAAGRGLQLLFYSVGIGQISSEVPQNLSASRPQDRQFILSSKKLLLSDSGFYLCAWSVIRGRGQEQYFGPGTRLTVT.

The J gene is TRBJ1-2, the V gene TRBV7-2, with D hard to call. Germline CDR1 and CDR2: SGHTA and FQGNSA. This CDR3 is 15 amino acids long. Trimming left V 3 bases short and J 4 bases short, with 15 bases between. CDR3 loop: CASSFWTHTPYGYTF. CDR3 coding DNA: TGTGCCAGCAGCTTCTGGACTCACACCCCCTATGGCTACACCTTC.

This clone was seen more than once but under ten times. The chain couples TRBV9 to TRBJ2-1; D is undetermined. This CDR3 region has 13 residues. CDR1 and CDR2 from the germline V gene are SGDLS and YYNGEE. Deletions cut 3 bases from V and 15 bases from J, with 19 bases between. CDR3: CASSALTARRLFF. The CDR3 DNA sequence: TGTGCCAGCAGCGCCCTGACTGCCCGAAGGCTGTTCTTC.

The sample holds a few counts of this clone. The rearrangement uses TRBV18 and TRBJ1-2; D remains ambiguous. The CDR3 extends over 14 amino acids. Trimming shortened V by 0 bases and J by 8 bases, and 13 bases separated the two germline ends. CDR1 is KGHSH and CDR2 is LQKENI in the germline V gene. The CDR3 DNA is TGTGCCAGCTCACCACCGTACTCTCGGAGAGGCTACACCTTC. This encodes CASSPPYSRRGYTF.

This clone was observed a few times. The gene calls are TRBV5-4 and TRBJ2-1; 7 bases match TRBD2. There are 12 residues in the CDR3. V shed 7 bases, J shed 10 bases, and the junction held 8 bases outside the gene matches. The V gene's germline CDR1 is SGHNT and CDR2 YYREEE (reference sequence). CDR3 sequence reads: CASGIGRSEQFF. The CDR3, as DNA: TGTGCCAGCGGAATCGGGAGGTCCGAGCAGTTCTTC. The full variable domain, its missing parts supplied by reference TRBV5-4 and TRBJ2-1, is ETGVTQSPTHLIKTRGQQVTLRCSSQSGHNTVSWYQQALGQGPQFIFQYYREEENGRGNFPPRFSGLQFPNYSSELNVNALELDDSALYLCASGIGRSEQFFGPGTRLTVL.

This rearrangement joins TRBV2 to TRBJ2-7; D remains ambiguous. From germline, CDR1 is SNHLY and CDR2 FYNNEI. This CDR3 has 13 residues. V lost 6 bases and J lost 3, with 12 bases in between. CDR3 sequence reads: CASSPSPFYEQYF. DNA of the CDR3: TGTGCCAGCAGCCCCTCCCCTTTCTACGAGCAGTACTTC.

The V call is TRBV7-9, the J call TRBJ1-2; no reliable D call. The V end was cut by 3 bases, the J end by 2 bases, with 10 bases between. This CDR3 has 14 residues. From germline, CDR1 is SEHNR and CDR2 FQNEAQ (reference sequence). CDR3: CASSLINRNYGYTF. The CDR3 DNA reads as TGTGCCAGCAGCTTGATCAACCGGAACTATGGCTACACCTTC.

In DNA form, the CDR3 reads TGTGCCAGTACCCCTTGGGGGACTCCTAATCAGCCCCAGCATTTT. This encodes CASTPWGTPNQPQHF. The rearrangement uses TRBV19 and TRBJ1-5, with D maybe TRBD1 (5 bases). V gave up 7 bases and J gave up 4 bases, with 17 bases separating them. Germline loops: CDR1 LNHDA, CDR2 SQIVND (reference sequence). The CDR3 extends over 15 amino acids.

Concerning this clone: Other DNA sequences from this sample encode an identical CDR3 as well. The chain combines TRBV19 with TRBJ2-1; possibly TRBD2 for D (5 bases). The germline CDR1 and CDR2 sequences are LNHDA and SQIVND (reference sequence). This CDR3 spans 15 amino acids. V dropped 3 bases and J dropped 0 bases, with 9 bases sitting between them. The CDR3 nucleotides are TGTGCCAGTAGTATTGCGGGTAGCTCCTACAATGAGCAGTTCTTC. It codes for CASSIAGSSYNEQFF.

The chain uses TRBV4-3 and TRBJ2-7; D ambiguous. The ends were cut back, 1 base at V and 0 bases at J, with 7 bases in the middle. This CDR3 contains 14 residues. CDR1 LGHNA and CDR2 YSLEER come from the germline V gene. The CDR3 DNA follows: TGCGCCAGCAGCCAAGCCCTTAGCTCCTACGAGCAGTACTTC. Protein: CASSQALSSYEQYF.

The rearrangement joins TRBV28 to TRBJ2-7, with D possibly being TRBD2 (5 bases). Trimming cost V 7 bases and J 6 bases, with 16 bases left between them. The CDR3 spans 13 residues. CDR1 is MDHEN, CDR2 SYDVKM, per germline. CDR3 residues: CASTSTPAGEQYF. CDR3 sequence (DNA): TGTGCCAGCACCTCGACACCGGCGGGCGAGCAGTACTTC.

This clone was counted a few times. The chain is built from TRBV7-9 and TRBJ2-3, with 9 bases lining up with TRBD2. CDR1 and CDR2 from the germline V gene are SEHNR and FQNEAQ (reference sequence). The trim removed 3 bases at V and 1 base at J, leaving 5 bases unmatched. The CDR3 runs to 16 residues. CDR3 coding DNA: TGTGCCAGCAGCTTTAGCGGGAGCCACCGCACAGATACGCAGTATTTT. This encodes CASSFSGSHRTDTQYF.

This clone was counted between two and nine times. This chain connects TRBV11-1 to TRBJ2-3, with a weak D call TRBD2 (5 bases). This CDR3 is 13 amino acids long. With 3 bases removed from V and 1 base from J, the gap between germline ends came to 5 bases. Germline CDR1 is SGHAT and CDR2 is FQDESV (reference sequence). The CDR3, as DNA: TGTGCCAGCAGCTTGCGGGGCACAGATACGCAGTATTTT. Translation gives CASSLRGTDTQYF. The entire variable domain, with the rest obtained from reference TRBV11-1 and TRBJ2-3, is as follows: EAEVAQSPRYKITEKSQAVAFWCDPISGHATLYWYRQILGQGPELLVQFQDESVVDDSQLPKDRFSAERLKGVDSTLKIQPAELGDSAMYLCASSLRGTDTQYFGPGTRLTVL.

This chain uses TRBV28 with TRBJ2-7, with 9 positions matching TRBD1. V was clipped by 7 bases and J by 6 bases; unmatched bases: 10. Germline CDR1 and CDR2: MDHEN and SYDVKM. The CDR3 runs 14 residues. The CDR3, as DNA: TGTGCCAGCACACTCCGGGACAGGGTCGGCGAGCAGTACTTC. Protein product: CASTLRDRVGEQYF.

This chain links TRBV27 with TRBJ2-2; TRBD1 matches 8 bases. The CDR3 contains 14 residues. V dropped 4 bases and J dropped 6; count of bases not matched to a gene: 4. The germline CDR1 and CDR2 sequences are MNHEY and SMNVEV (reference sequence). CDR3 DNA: TGTGCCAGCAGTTCCCGACAGGGGCCCGGGGAGCTGTTTTTT. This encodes CASSSRQGPGELFF.

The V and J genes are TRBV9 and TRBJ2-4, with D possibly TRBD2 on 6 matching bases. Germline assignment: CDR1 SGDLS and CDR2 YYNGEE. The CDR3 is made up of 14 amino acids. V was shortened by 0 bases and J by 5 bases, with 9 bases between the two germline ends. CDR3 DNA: TGTGCCAGCAGCGTAGGTCCTAGCGAAAACATTCAGTACTTC. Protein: CASSVGPSENIQYF. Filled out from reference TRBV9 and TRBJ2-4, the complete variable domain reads DSGVTQTPKHLITATGQRVTLRCSPRSGDLSVYWYQQSLDQGLQFLIQYYNGEERAKGNILERFSAQQFPDLHSELNLSSLELGDSALYFCASSVGPSENIQYFGAGTRLSVL.

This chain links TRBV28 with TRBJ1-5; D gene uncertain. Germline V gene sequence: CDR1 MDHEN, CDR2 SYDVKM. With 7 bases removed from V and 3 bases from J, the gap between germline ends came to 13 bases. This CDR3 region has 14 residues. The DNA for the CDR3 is TGTGCCAGCACCGAGGGTGCTATCAATCAGCCCCAGCATTTT. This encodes CASTEGAINQPQHF.

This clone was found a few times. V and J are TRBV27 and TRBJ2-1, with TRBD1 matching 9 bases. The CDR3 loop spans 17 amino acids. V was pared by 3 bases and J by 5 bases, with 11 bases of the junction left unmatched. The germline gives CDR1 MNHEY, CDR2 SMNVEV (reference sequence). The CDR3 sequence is CASSFEYPGTGNNEQFF. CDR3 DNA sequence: TGTGCCAGCAGTTTCGAATATCCCGGGACAGGGAACAATGAGCAGTTCTTC.

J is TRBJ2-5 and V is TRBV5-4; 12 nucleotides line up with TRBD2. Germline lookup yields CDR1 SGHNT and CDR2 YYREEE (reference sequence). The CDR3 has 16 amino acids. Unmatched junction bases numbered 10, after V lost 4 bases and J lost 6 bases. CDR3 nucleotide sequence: TGTGCCAGCAGCCCAGATACTAGCGGGAGGATAAAGACCCAGTACTTC. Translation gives CASSPDTSGRIKTQYF.

In DNA form, the CDR3 reads TGTGCCAGCAGCGGGAGCGGGAGTGCAGATACGCAGTATTTT. Amino acid sequence: CASSGSGSADTQYF. The chain couples TRBV9 to TRBJ2-3; TRBD2 aligns across 8 bases. The CDR3 runs 14 residues. V gave up 3 bases and J gave up 4 bases; unmatched junction bases: 4. Germline CDR1 and CDR2: SGDLS and YYNGEE.

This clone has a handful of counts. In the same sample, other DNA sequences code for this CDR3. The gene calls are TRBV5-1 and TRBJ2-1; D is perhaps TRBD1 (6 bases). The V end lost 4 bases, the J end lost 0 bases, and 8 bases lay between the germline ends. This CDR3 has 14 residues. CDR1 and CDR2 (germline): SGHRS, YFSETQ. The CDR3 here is CASSPDSSYNEQFF. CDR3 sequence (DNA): TGCGCCAGCAGCCCGGACAGCTCCTACAATGAGCAGTTCTTC.

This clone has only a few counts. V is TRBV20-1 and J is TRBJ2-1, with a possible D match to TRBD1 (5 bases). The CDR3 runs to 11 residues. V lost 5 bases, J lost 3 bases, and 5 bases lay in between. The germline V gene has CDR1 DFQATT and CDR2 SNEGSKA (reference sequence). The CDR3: CSADSYNEQFF. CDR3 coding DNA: TGCAGTGCTGACAGCTACAATGAGCAGTTCTTC.

In nucleotides, the CDR3 is TGTGCCAGCAGCCCCCGGTGGAGCGGGAACCTAAACACCGGGGAGCTGTTTTTT. It is translated as CASSPRWSGNLNTGELFF. The chain employs TRBV7-8 and TRBJ2-2, with 7 bases fitting TRBD2. Germline V gene data show CDR1 as SGHVS and CDR2 as FQNEAQ. The CDR3 has 18 amino acids. V shed 5 bases and J 2 bases; nucleotides not matched to a gene: 14.

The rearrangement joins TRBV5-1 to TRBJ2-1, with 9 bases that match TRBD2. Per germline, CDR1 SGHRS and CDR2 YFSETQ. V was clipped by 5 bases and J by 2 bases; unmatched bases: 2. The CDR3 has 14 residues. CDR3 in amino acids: CASRTSGPYNEQFF. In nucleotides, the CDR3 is TGCGCCAGCAGGACTAGCGGACCCTACAATGAGCAGTTCTTC.

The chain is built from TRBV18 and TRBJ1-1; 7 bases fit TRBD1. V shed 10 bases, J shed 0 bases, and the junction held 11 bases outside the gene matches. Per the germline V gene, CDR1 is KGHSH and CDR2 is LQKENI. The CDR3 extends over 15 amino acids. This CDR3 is CATQRTGRMNTEAFF. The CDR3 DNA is TGTGCCACCCAGCGGACAGGAAGGATGAACACTGAAGCTTTCTTT.

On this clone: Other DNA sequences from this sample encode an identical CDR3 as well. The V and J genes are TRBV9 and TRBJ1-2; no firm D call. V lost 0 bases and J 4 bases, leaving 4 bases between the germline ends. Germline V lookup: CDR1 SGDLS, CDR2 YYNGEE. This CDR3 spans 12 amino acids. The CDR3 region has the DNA TGTGCCAGCAGCGTAGGTAGCTATGGCTACACCTTC. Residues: CASSVGSYGYTF.